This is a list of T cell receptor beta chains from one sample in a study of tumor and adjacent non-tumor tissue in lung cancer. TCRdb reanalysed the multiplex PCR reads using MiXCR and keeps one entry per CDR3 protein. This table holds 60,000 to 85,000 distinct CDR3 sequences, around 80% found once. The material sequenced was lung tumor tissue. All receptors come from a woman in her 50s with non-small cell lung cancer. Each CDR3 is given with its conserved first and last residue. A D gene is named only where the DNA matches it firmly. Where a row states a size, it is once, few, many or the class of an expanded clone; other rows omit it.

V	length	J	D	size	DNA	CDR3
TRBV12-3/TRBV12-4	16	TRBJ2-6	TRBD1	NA	TGTGCCAGCAGTACCTCTACAGGGGATGGGACCAACGTCCTGAGTTTC	CASSTSTGDGTNVLSF
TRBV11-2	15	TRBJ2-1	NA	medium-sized	TGTGCCAGCAGCTTAGAACCTAGCTCCTACAATGAGCAGTTCTTC	CASSLEPSSYNEQFF
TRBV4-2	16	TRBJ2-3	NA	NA	TGTGCCAGCAGTCAAGGACAAGCAGGAAGTACAGATACGCAGTATTTT	CASSQGQAGSTDTQYF
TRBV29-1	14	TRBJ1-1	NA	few	TGCAGCGTAGATCACGGCCTCATGAACACTGAAGATTTCTTT	CSVDHGLMNTEDFF
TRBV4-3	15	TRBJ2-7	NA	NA	TGCGCCAGCAGCCACCGGATCGGAGAGTCCTACGAGCAAAACTTC	CASSHRIGESYEQNF
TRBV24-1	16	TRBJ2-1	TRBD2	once	TGTGCCACCAGTAACCCCGGCGTAGCGGGGGGGAATGAGCAGTTCTTC	CATSNPGVAGGNEQFF
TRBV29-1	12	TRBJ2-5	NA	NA	TGCAGCGTCGTCGGGGATGTGGAGATCCAGTACTTC	CSVVGDVEIQYF
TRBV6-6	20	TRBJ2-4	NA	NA	TGTGCCAGCAGTTACTCAGTCGGGGTCTTAGCGGACCTAGACGAAAACATTCAGTACTTC	CASSYSVGVLADLDENIQYF
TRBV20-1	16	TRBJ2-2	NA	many	TGCAGTGCCACGGTTAGGGGACACCAGAACACCGGGGAGCTGTTTTTT	CSATVRGHQNTGELFF
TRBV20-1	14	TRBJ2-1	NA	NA	TGCAGTGTTAGAGGCCTATCGGGATACAATGAGCAGTTCTTC	CSVRGLSGYNEQFF
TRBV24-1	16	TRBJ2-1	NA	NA	TGTGGCACCAGTAAGACCAGCAGCAGATTCTACAATGAGCAGTTCTTC	CGTSKTSSRFYNEQFF
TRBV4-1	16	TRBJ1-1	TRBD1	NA	TGCACCAGCAGCCTAGATCTCTACAGGGGGAGCACTGAAGTTTTCTTT	CTSSLDLYRGSTEVFF
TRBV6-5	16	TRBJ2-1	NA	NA	TGTGCTAGCAGGGCCCATGGGGGAGGCTACTACAATGAGCAGTTCTTC	CASRAHGGGYYNEQFF
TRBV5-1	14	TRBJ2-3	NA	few	TGCGCCAGCAGCTTGGAGGGAAATTCGGATACGCAGTATTTT	CASSLEGNSDTQYF
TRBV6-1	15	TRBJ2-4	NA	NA	TGTACCAGCAGCGGGGACAGCTTCGGCAAAAACATTCAGTACTTT	CTSSGDSFGKNIQYF
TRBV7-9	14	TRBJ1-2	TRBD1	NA	TGTGCCAGCAACTTTCAGGGGGATGACTATGGCTACACCTTC	CASNFQGDDYGYTF
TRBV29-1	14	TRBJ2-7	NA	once	TGCATCATTGTCATAAGAGACGAAACCTACGAGCAGTACTTC	CIIVIRDETYEQYF
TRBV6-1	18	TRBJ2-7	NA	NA	TGTGCCAGCAGTGAAGCGCACGGGGGCGGGAGTGGATCAATTGGGCAGTATTTC	CASSEAHGGGSGSIGQYF
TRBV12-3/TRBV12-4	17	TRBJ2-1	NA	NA	TGTGCCAGCAGTATAAGGCTAACTCGGAACTCCTACAATGAGCAGTTCTTC	CASSIRLTRNSYNEQFF
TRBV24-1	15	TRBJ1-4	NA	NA	TGTGCCACCAGTGGCGGACAGCCTCCTGTTGAAAAACTGTGTTTT	CATSGGQPPVEKLCF
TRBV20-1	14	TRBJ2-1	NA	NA	TGCAGTGCCCCCGGGAGATATGGGTACAATGAGCTGTTCTTC	CSAPGRYGYNELFF
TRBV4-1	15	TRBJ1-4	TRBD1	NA	TGCGCCAGCAGCCCCCACAGGGGGCTTGAGAAAACACTGTTTTTT	CASSPHRGLEKTLFF
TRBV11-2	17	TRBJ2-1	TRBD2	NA	TGTGCCAGCACCCCAGAGGGCGGGGGAAGTTCCTACGATGATCAGTTCTTC	CASTPEGGGSSYDDQFF
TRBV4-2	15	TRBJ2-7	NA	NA	TGTGCCAGCAGCCCCGCCTGGACAGATGACTACGAACAGTACTTC	CASSPAWTDDYEQYF
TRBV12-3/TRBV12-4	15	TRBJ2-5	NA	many	TGTGCCAGCAGCACTTCGGGCAGGAACCAAGAGACCCAGTACTTC	CASSTSGRNQETQYF
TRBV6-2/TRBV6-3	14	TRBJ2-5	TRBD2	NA	TGTGTCACCCGGCTAGCGGGAGTAGGAGATACCCAGTACTTC	CVTRLAGVGDTQYF
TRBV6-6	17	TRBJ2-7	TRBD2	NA	TGTGCCAGCAGTTACTCGCCTCCAGGCGGGAGTACCTACGAACAGTACTTC	CASSYSPPGGSTYEQYF
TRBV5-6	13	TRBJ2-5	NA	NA	TGTACCAGCAGTATAGGGACTTCAGAGACCCAGTACTTC	CTSSIGTSETQYF
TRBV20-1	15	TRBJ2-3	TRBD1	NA	TGCAGTGCTCAATTGGGCCAGGGGGCGCAAGATACGCAGTATTTT	CSAQLGQGAQDTQYF
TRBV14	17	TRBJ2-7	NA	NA	TGTGCCATCAGTCAAGATCACAGGACCGAAAATGTTTACGAGCAGTACTTC	CAISQDHRTENVYEQYF
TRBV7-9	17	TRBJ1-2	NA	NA	TGTGCCAGCGGAGAGCGGCAGGGAAAAAGCTTCGTGGATGACTACACCTTC	CASGERQGKSFVDDYTF
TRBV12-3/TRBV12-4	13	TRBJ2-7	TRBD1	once	TGTGCCAGCAGCCCGGACAGGGACGGCGAGCAGTATTTC	CASSPDRDGEQYF
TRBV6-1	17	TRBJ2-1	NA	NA	TGTGCCAGGTCCTCCGGTGTGGGTAGCTTCTCCTACAATGAGCAGTTCTTC	CARSSGVGSFSYNEQFF
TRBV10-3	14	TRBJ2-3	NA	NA	TGTGCCATCAGTGTTGGCGGCAGCACGGATACGCAGTATTTT	CAISVGGSTDTQYF
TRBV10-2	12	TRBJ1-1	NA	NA	TGTGCCAGCAGGGACCCGAACATTGAAGCTTCCTTT	CASRDPNIEASF
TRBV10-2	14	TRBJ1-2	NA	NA	TGCGCCAGTAGTGAGTCCAGAGGGGGATCGGGCTACACCTTC	CASSESRGGSGYTF
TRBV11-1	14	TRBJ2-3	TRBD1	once	TGTGCCAACAGCACAGCTACAGGGGCCGATACGCAGTATTTT	CANSTATGADTQYF
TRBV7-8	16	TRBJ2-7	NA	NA	TGTGCCAGCGGCCTTGGGTCCGGGACACTTACCTACGAGCAGTACTTC	CASGLGSGTLTYEQYF
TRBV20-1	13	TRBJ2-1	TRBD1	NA	TGCAGTGCCCGGGACAGGGCCTACAATGAACAGCTCTTC	CSARDRAYNEQLF
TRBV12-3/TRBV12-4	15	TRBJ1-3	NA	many	TGTGCCAGCAGTTTAGACACATTGGGGGTGAACACCATATATTTT	CASSLDTLGVNTIYF
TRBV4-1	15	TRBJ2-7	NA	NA	TGCGCCAGGGGCCAAGGAACCCACTCATCCTACGAGCAGTACTTC	CARGQGTHSSYEQYF
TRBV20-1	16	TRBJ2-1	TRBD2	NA	TGCAGTACTGGAAGACTAGCAGTGAGCTCCTACAATGAACAGTTCTTC	CSTGRLAVSSYNEQFF
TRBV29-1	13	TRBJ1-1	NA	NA	TGCAGCGTCATGAGAGAGTCGAAGACTGAAGCTTTCTTT	CSVMRESKTEAFF
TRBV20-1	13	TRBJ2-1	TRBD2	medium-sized	TGCAGTGCTCAAAGCGGGACCTACAATGAGCAGTTCTTC	CSAQSGTYNEQFF
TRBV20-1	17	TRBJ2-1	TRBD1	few	TGCAGTGCCCAAAAGGGGGCCAGTTTGAGCTCCTACTATGAGCAGTTCTTC	CSAQKGASLSSYYEQFF
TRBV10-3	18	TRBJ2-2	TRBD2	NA	TGTGCCATCAGTGAGTCAGCTCCTAGCGGCTCAAACACCGGGGAGCTGTTTTTT	CAISESAPSGSNTGELFF
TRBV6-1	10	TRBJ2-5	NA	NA	TGTGCCAGCAGAAGTCGGACCCAGTACTTC	CASRSRTQYF
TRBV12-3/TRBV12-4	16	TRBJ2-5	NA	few	TGTGCCAGCAGCTTAATGTCATGGGCCGCGCAAGAGACCCAGTACTTC	CASSLMSWAAQETQYF
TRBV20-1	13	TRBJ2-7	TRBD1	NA	TGCAGTGCGGATCGGGACAGGGACAACAAGCATTACTTC	CSADRDRDNKHYF
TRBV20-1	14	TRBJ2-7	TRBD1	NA	TGCAGTGCTGATCCCGGGACAGGAGGCTACGAGCAGTACTTC	CSADPGTGGYEQYF
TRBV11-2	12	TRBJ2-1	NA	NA	TGTGCCAACAGCCCCTTAGGATATGAGCAGTTCTTC	CANSPLGYEQFF
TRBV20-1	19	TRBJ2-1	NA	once	TGCAGTGCTAGAGATAATGGCGGCGGCTTGAGTGGGTGGTGGGGTGAGCAGTTCTTC	CSARDNGGGLSGWWGEQFF